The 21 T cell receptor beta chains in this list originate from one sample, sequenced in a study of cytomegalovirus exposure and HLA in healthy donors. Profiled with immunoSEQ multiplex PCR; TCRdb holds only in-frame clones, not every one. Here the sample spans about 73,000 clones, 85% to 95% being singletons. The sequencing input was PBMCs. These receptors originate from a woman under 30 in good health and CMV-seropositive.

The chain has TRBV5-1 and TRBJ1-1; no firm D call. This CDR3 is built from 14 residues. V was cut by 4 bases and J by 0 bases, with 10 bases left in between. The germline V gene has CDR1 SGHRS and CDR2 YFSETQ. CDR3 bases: TGCGCCAGCAGCCCCGGGGTTTTGAACACTGAAGCTTTCTTT. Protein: CASSPGVLNTEAFF.

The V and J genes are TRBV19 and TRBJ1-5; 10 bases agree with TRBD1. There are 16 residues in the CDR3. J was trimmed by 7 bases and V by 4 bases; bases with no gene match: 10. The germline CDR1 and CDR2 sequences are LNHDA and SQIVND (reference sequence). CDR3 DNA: TGTGCCAGTAGTAATCCGAGACAGGGGGCGAGGCAGCCCCAGCATTTT. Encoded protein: CASSNPRQGARQPQHF.

The CDR3 reads CASSSDQGEPQHF. Here the CDR3 DNA reads TGTGCCAGCAGCTCGGATCAAGGGGAGCCCCAGCATTTT. V gene TRBV5-4 combines with J gene TRBJ1-5, with D possibly being TRBD1 (5 bases). V lost 3 bases to trimming and J lost 8 bases, with 12 bases between them. The germline V gene has CDR1 SGHNT and CDR2 YYREEE (reference sequence). CDR3 length: 13 amino acids.

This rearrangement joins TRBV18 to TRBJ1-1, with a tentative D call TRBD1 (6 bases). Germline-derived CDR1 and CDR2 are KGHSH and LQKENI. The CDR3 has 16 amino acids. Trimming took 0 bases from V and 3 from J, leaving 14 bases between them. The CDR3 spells CASSPPTGYHDTEAFF. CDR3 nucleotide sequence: TGTGCCAGCTCACCACCTACAGGGTATCATGACACTGAAGCTTTCTTT.

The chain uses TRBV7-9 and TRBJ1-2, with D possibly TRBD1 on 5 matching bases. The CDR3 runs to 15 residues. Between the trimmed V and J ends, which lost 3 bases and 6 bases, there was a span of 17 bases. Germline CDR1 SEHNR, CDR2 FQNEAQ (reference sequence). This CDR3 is CASSFGLGVQDGYTF. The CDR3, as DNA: TGTGCCAGCAGCTTCGGGTTAGGGGTTCAGGATGGCTACACCTTC.

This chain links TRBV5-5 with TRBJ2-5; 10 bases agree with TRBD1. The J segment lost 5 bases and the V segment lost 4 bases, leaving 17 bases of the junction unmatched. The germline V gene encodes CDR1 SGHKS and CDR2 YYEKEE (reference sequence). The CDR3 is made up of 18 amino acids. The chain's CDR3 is CASSLGWTGGSIVETQYF. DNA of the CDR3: TGTGCCAGCAGCCTGGGGTGGACAGGGGGATCGATCGTGGAGACCCAGTACTTC.

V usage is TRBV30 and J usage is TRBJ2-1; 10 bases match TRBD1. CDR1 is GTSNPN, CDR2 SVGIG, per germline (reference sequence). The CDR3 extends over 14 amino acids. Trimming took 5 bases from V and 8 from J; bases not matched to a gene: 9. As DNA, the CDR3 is TGTGCCTGGGGGACCGGGACAGGGGTCCATGAGCAGTTCTTC. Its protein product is CAWGTGTGVHEQFF. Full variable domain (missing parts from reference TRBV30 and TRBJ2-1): SQTIHQWPATLVQPVGSPLSLECTVEGTSNPNLYWYRQAAGRGLQLLFYSVGIGQISSEVPQNLSASRPQDRQFILSSKKLLLSDSGFYLCAWGTGTGVHEQFFGPGTRLTVL.

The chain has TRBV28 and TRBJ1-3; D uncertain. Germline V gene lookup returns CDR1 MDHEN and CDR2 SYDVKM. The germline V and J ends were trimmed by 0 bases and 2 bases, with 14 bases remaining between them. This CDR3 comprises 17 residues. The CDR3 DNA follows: TGTGCCAGCAGTTTATGTCCTATGGGAGTCGCTGGAAACACCATATATTTT. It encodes CASSLCPMGVAGNTIYF.

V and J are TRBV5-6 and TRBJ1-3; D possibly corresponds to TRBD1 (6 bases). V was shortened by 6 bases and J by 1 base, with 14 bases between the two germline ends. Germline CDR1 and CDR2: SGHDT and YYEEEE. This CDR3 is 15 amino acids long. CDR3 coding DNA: TGTGCCAGCACCATAATAGGGGGATCTGGAAACACCATATATTTT. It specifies CASTIIGGSGNTIYF.

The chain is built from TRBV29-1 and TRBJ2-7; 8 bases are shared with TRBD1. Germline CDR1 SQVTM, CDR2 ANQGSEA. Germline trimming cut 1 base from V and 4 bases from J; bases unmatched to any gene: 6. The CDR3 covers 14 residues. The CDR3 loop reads CSVEVAGGRYEQYF. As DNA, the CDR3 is TGCAGCGTTGAAGTTGCAGGGGGCCGGTACGAGCAGTACTTC.

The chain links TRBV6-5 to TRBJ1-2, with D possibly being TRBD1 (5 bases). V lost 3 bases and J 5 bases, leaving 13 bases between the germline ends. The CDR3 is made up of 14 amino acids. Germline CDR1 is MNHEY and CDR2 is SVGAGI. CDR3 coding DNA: TGTGCCAGCAGTTATGGGGCAGGCCTTTATGGCTACACCTTC. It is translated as CASSYGAGLYGYTF.

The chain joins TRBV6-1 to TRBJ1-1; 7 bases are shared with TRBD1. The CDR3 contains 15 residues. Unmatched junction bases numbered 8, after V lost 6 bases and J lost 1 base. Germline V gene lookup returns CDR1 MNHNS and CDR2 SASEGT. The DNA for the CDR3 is TGTGCCAGCAGACGCGGACAGGCAGCGAACACTGAAGCTTTCTTT. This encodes CASRRGQAANTEAFF.

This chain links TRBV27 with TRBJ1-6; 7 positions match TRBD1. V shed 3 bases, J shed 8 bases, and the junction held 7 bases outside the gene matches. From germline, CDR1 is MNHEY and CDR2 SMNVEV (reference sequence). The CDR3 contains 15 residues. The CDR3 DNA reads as TGTGCCAGCAGTTTGGGGCAGGGGGGCCATTCACCCCTCCACTTT. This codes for CASSLGQGGHSPLHF.

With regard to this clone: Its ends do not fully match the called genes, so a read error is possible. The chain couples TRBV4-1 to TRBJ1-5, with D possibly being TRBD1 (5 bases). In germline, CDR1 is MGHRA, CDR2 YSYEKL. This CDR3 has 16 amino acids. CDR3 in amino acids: CASSQGGGWGGQPQHF. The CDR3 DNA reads TGCGCCAGCAGTCAAGGCGGGGGGTGGGGCGGGCAGCCCCAGCATTTT.

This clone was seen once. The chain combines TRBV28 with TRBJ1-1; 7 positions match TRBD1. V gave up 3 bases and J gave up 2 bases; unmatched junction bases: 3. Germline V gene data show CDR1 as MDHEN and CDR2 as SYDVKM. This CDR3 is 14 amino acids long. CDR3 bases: TGTGCCAGCAGTTTCAGACAGGGAAACACTGAAGCTTTCTTT. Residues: CASSFRQGNTEAFF.

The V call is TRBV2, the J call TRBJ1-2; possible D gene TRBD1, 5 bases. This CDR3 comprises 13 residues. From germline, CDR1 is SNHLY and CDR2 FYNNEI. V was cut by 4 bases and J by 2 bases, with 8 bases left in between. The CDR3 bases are TGTGCCAGCAGTGCGGGGGGAAACTATGGCTACACCTTC. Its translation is CASSAGGNYGYTF. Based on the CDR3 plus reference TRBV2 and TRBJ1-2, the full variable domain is EPEVTQTPSHQVTQMGQEVILRCVPISNHLYFYWYRQILGQKVEFLVSFYNNEISEKSEIFDDQFSVERPDGSNFTLKIRSTKLEDSAMYFCASSAGGNYGYTFGSGTRLTVV.

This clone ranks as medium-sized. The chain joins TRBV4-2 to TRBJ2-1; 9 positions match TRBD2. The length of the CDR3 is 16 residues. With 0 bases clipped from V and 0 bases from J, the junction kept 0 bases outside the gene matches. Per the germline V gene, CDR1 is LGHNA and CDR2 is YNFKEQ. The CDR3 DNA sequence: TGTGCCAGCAGCCAAGATAGCGGGAGCTCCTACAATGAGCAGTTCTTC. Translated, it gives CASSQDSGSSYNEQFF.

As DNA, the CDR3 is TGCAGCGTTGATGGGACGGCAGGGGCCTTCACAGATACGCAGTATTTT. Translated, it gives CSVDGTAGAFTDTQYF. The chain combines TRBV29-1 with TRBJ2-3, with D possibly being TRBD1 (6 bases). The V and J ends lost 3 bases and 2 bases respectively, with 18 bases between them. Germline V lookup: CDR1 SQVTM, CDR2 ANQGSEA. The CDR3 length is 16 residues.

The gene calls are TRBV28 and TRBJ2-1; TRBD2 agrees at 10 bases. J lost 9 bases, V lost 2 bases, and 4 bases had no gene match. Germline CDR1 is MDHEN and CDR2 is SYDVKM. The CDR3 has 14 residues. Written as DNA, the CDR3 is TGTGCCAGCAGTTTACTAGCGGGAGATGGTGAGCAGTTCTTC. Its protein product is CASSLLAGDGEQFF.

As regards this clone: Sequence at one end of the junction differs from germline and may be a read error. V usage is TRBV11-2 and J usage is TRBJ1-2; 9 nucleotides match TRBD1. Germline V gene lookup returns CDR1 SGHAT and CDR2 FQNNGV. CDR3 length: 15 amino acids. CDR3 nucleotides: TGTGCCAGCAGCATAGACATTACAGGGGGCCCTGGCTACACCTTC. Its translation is CASSIDITGGPGYTF.

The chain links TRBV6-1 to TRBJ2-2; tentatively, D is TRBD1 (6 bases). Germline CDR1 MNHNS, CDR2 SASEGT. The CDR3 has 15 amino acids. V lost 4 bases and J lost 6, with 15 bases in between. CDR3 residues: CASSGRQVGSGELFF. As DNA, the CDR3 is TGTGCCAGCAGTGGTAGACAGGTTGGTTCCGGGGAGCTGTTTTTT.